The entry that follows covers one T cell receptor beta chain sequence. Antigen specificity is unknown. The CDR3 loop spans 12 amino acids. The V gene's germline CDR1 is SGHAT and CDR2 FQNNGV. The V end lost 5 bases, the J end lost 4 bases, and 8 bases lay between the germline ends. The sample is drawn from a study of immune evolution from preneoplasia to lung adenocarcinoma. The study, taken as a whole, reports: Normal lung had the highest top T cell clone frequencies.

The repertoire was sequenced with immunoSEQ multiplex PCR; TCRdb's copy has only in-frame clones and lacks some. Of about 4,900 clones in the sample, 82% were seen once. The material sequenced was FFPE lung adenocarcinoma in situ tissue. The TCR was taken from a person in their 70s with lung adenocarcinoma. This chain links TRBV11-2 with TRBJ2-5, with D unclear. CDR3 sequence reads: CASSPIGETQYF. CDR3 coding DNA: TGTGCCAGCAGCCCGATTGGAGAGACCCAGTACTTC.